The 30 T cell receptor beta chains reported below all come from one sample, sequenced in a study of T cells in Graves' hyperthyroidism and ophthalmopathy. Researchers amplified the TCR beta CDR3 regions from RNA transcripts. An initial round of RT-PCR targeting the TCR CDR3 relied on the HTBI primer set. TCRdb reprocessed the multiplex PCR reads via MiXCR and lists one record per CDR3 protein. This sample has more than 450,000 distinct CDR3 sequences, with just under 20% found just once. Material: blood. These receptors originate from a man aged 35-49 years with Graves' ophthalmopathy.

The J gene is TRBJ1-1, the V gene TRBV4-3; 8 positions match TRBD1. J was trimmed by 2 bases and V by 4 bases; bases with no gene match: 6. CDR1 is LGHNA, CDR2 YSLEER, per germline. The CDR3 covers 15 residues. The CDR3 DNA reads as TGCGCCAGCAGCCCCCTCGGACAGGGAAACACTGAAGCTTTCTTT. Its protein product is CASSPLGQGNTEAFF.

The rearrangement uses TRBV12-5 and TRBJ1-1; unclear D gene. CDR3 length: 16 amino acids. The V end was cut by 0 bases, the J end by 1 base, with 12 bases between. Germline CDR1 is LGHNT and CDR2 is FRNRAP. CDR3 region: CASGLVQVGRNTEAFF. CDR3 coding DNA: TGTGCTAGTGGTTTGGTACAAGTAGGACGGAACACTGAAGCTTTCTTT. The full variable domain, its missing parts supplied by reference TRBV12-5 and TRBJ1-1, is DARVTQTPRHKVTEMGQEVTMRCQPILGHNTVFWYRQTMMQGLELLAYFRNRAPLDDSGMPKDRFSAEMPDATLATLKIQPSEPRDSAVYFCASGLVQVGRNTEAFFGQGTRLTVV.

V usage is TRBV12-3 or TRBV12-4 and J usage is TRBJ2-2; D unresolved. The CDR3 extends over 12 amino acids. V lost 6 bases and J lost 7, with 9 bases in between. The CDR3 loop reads CASRIHNGELFF. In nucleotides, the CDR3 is TGTGCCAGCAGAATACATAACGGGGAGCTGTTTTTT.

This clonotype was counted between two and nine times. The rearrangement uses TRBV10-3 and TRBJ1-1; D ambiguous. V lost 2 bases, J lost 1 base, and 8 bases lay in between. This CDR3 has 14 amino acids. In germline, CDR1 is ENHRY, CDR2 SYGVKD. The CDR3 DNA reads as TGTGCCATCAGTGAGCCCTCACGGAACACTGAAGCTTTCTTT. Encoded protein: CAISEPSRNTEAFF.

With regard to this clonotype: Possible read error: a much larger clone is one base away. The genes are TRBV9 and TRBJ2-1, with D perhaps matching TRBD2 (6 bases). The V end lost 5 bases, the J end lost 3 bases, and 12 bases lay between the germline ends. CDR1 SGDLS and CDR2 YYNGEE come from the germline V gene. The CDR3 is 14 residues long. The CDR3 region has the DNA TGTGCCAGCAGTCGCTTGGAGGGCTACAATGAGCAGTTCTTC. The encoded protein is CASSRLEGYNEQFF. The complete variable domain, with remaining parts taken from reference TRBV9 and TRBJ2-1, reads DSGVTQTPKHLITATGQRVTLRCSPRSGDLSVYWYQQSLDQGLQFLIQYYNGEERAKGNILERFSAQQFPDLHSELNLSSLELGDSALYFCASSRLEGYNEQFFGPGTRLTVL.

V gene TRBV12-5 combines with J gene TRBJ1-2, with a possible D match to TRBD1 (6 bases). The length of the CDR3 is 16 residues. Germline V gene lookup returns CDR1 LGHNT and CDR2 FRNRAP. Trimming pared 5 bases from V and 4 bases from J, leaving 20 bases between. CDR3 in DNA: TGTGCTAGTGGTCCCCGCGAGGGGGTAGTGGGCTATGGCTACACCTTC. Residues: CASGPREGVVGYGYTF.

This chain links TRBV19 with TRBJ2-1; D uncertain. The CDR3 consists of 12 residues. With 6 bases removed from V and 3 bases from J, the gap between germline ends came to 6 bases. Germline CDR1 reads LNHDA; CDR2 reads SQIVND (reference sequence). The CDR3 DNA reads TGTGCCAGTAGGGGAATCTACAATGAGCAGTTCTTC. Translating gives CASRGIYNEQFF. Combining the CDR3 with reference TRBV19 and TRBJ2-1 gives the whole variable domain DGGITQSPKYLFRKEGQNVTLSCEQNLNHDAMYWYRQDPGQGLRLIYYSQIVNDFQKGDIAEGYSVSREKKESFPLTVTSAQKNPTAFYLCASRGIYNEQFFGPGTRLTVL.

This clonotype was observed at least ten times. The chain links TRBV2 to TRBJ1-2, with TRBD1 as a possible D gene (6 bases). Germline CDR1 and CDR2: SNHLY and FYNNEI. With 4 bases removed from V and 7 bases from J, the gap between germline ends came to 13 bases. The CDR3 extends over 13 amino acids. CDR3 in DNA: TGTGCCAGCAGTGGGGACACGGTTGGTGGCTACACCTTC. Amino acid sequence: CASSGDTVGGYTF.

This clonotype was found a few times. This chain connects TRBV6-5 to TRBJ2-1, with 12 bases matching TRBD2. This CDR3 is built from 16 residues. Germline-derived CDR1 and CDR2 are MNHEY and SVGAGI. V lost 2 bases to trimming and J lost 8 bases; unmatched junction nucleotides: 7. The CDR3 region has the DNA TGTGCCAGCAGTTACGGGCTAGCGGGGGGGCGGGATGAGCAGTTCTTC. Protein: CASSYGLAGGRDEQFF.

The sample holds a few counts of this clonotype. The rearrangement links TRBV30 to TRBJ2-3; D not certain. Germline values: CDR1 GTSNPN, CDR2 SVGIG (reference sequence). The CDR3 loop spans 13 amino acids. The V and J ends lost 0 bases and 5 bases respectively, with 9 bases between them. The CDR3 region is CAWSVRGRDTQYF. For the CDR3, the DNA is TGTGCCTGGAGTGTACGAGGTCGAGATACGCAGTATTTT.

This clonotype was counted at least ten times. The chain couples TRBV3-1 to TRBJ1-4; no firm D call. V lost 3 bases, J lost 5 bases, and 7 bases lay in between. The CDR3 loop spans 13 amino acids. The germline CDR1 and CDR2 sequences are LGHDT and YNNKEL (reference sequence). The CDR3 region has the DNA TGTGCCAGCAGCCACGTCGAAAATGAAAAACTGTTTTTT. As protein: CASSHVENEKLFF.

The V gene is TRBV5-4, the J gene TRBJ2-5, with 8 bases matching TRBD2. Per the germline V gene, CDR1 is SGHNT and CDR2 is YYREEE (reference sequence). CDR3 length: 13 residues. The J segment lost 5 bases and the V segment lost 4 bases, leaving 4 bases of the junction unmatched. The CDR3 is CASSKREGETQYF. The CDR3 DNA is TGTGCCAGCAGCAAACGGGAGGGTGAGACCCAGTACTTC.

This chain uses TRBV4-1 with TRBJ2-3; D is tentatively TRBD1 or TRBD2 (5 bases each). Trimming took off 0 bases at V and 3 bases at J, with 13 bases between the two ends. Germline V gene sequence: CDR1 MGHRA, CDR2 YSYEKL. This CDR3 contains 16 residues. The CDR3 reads CASSQEGPGVTDTQYF. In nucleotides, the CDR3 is TGCGCCAGCAGCCAAGAGGGACCCGGCGTTACAGATACGCAGTATTTT.

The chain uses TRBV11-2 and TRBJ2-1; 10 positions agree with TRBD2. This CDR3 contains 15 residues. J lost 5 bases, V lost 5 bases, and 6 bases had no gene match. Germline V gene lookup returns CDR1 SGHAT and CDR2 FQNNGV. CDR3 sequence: CASSAGLAEDNEQFF. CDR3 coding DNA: TGTGCCAGCAGCGCCGGACTAGCGGAGGACAATGAGCAGTTCTTC.

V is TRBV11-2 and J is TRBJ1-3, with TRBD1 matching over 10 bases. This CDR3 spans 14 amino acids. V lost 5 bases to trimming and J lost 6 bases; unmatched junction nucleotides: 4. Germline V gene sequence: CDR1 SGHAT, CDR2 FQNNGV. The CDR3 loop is CASSRDRGENTIYF. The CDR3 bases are TGTGCCAGCAGCAGGGACAGGGGAGAAAACACCATATATTTT.

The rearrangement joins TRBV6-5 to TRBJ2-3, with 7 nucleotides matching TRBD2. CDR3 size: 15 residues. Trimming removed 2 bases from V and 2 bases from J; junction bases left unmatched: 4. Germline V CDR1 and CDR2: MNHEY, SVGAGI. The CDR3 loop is CASSYAGEVTDTQYF. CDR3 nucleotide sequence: TGTGCCAGCAGTTACGCGGGAGAAGTCACAGATACGCAGTATTTT.

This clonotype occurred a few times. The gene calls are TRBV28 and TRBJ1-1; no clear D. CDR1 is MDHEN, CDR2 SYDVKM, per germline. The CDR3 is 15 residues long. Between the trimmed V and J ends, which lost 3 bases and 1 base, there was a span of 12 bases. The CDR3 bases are TGTGCCAGCAGTTTTGATGGTAGGTCGAACACTGAAGCTTTCTTT. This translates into CASSFDGRSNTEAFF.

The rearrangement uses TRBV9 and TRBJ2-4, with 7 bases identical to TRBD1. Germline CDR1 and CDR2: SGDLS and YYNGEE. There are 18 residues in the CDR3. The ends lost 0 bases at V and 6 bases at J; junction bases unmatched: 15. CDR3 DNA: TGTGCCAGCAGCGTAGGGGTGTACAGGGGTTCCCAAGGAAACATTCAGTACTTC. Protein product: CASSVGVYRGSQGNIQYF. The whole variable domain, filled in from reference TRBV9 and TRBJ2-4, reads DSGVTQTPKHLITATGQRVTLRCSPRSGDLSVYWYQQSLDQGLQFLIQYYNGEERAKGNILERFSAQQFPDLHSELNLSSLELGDSALYFCASSVGVYRGSQGNIQYFGAGTRLSVL.

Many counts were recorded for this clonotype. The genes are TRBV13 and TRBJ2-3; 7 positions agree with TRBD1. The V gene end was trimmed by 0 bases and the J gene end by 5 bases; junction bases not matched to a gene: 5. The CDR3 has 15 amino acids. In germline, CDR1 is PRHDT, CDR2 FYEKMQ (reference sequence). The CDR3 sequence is CASSLGGGPGDTQYF. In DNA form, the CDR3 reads TGTGCCAGCAGCTTAGGAGGGGGCCCTGGAGATACGCAGTATTTT.

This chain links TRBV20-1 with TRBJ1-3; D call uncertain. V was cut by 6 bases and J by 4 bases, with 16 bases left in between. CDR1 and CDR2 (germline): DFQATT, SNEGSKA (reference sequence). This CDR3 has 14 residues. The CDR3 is CSAIRVLEGNTIYF. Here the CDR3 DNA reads TGCAGTGCCATCCGAGTCCTTGAAGGAAACACCATATATTTT.

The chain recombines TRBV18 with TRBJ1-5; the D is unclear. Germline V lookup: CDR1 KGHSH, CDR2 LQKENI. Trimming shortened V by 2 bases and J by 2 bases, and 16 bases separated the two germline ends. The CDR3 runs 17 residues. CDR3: CASSPSDTTVGNQPQHF. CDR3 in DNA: TGTGCCAGCTCACCATCAGACACCACGGTGGGCAATCAGCCCCAGCATTTT.

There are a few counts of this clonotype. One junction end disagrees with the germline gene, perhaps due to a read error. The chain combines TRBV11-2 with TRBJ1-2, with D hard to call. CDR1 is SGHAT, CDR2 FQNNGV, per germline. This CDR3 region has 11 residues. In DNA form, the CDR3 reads TGTACCAGCAGCCCTACCTCGGGCTACACCTTC. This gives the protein CTSSPTSGYTF.

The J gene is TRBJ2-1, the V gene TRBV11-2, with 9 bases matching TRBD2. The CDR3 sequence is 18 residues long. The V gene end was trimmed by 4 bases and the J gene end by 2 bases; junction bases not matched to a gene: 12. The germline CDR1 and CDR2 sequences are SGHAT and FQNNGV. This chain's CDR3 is CASSSPRAGGTPYNEQFF. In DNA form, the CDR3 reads TGTGCCAGCAGCTCCCCTCGAGCGGGGGGAACCCCCTACAATGAGCAGTTCTTC.

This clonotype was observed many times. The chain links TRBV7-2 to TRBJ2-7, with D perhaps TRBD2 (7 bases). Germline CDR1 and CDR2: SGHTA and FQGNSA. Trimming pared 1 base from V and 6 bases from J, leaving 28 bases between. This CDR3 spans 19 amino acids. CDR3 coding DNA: TGTGCCAGCAGCTTAGTTACGGGGGGTGCAGGGGCGGGAGTCTTCGAGCAGTACTTC. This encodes CASSLVTGGAGAGVFEQYF.

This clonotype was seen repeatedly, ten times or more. CDR3 residues: CSARDVLAGGPRNEQFF. The CDR3 region has the DNA TGCAGTGCTAGAGACGTTCTAGCGGGAGGCCCCCGGAATGAGCAGTTCTTC. The chain carries TRBV20-1 and TRBJ2-1; 11 bases are shared with TRBD2. Germline assignment: CDR1 DFQATT and CDR2 SNEGSKA (reference sequence). The CDR3 has 17 amino acids. The V and J ends lost 0 bases and 7 bases, in that order; junction bases with no gene match: 11.

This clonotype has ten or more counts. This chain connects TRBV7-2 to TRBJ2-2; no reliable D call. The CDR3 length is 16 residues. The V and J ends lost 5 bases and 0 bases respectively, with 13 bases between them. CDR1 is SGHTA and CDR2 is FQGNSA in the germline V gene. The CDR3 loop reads CASSPPNSANTGELFF. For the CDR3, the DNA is TGTGCCAGCAGCCCACCCAACTCAGCGAACACCGGGGAGCTGTTTTTT.

In nucleotides, the CDR3 is TGTGCCAGCGCTCACCTCACACCGGGGGGGACTACTTTCTACGAGCAGTACTTC. Its protein product is CASAHLTPGGTTFYEQYF. The chain combines TRBV7-2 with TRBJ2-7; TRBD2 matches 8 bases. The CDR3 extends over 18 amino acids. V was clipped by 8 bases and J by 3 bases; unmatched bases: 21. Per germline, CDR1 SGHTA and CDR2 FQGNSA.

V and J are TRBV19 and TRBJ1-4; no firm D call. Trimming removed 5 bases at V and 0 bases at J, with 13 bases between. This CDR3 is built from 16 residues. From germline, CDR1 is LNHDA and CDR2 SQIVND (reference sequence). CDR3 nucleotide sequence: TGTGCCAGTAGTCGGGCAGGCACCACAACTAATGAAAAACTGTTTTTT. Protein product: CASSRAGTTTNEKLFF. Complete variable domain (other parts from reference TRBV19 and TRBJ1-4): DGGITQSPKYLFRKEGQNVTLSCEQNLNHDAMYWYRQDPGQGLRLIYYSQIVNDFQKGDIAEGYSVSREKKESFPLTVTSAQKNPTAFYLCASSRAGTTTNEKLFFGSGTQLSVL.

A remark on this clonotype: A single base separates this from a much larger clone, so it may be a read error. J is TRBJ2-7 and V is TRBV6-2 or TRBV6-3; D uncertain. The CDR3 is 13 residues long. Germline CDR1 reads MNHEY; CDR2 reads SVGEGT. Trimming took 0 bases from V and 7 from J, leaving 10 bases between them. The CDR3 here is CASSYSPRREQYF. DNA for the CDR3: TGTGCCAGCAGTTACTCCCCGCGCAGAGAGCAGTACTTC.

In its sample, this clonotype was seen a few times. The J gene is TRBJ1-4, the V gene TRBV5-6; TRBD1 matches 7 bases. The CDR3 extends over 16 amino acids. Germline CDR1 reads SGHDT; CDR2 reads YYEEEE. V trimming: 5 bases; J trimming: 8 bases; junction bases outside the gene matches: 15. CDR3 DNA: TGTGCCAGCAGTCCTCGACAGGGCATGGTGGAGGAAAAACTGTTTTTT. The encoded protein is CASSPRQGMVEEKLFF.